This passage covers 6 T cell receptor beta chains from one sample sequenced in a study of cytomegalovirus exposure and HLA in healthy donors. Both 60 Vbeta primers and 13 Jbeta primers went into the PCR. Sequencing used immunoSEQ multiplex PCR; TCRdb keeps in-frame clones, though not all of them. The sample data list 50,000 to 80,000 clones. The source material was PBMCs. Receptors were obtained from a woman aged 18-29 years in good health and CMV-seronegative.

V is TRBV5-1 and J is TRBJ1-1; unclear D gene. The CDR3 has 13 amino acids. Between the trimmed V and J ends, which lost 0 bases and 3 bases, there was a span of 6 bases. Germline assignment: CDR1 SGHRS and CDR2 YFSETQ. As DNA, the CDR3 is TGCGCCAGCAGCTTGGACATGTACACTGAAGCTTTCTTT. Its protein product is CASSLDMYTEAFF.

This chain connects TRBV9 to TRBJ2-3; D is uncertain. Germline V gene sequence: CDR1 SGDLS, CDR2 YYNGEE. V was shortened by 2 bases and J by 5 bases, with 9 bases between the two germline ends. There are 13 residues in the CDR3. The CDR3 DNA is TGTGCCAGCAGCGTCGATCTAGTAGATACGCAGTATTTT. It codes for CASSVDLVDTQYF.

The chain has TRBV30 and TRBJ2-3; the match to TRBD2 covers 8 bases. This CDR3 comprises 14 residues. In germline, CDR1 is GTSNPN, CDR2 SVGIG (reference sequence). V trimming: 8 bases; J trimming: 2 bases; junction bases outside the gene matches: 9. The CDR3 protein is CAGRVSGATDTQYF. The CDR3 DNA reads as TGTGCCGGCAGGGTTAGCGGGGCCACAGATACGCAGTATTTT.

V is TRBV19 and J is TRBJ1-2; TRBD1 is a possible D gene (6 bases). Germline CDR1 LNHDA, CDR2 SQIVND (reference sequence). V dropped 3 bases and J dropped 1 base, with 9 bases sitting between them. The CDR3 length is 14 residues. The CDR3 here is CASSMGTLNYGYTF. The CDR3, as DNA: TGTGCCAGTAGTATGGGGACACTTAACTATGGCTACACCTTC.

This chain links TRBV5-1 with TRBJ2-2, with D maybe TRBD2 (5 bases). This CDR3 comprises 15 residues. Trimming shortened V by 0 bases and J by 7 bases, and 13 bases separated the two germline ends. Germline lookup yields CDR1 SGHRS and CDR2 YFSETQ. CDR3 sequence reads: CASSLALTGDGELFF. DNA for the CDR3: TGCGCCAGCAGCTTGGCGCTGACCGGGGACGGGGAGCTGTTTTTT.

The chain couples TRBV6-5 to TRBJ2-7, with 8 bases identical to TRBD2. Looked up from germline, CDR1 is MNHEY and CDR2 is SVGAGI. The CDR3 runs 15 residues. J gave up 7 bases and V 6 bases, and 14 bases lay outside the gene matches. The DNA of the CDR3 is TGTGCCAGCAGCCCGGGGGGGGGTAGCGTGGAAGAGCAGTACTTC. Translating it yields CASSPGGGSVEEQYF.